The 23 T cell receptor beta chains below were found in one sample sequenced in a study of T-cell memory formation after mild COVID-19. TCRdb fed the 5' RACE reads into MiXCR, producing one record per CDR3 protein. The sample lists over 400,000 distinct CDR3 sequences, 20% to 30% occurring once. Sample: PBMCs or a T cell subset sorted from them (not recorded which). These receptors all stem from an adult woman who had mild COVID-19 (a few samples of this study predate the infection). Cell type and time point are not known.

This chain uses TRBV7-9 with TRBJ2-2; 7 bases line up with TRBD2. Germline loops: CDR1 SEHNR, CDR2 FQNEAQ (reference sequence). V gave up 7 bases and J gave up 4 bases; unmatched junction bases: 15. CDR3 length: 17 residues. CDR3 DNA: TGTGCCAGCACTCAACCCACCGGGGACTACCCCACCGGGGAGCTGTTTTTT. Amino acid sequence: CASTQPTGDYPTGELFF. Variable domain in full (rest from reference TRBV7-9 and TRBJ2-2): DTGVSQNPRHKITKRGQNVTFRCDPISEHNRLYWYRQTLGQGPEFLTYFQNEAQLEKSRLLSDRFSAERPKGSFSTLEIQRTEQGDSAMYLCASTQPTGDYPTGELFFGEGSRLTVL.

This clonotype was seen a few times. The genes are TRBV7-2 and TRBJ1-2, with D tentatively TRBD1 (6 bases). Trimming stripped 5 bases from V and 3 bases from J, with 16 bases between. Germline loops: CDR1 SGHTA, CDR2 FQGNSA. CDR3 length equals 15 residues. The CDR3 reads CASSPLGGSYYGYTF. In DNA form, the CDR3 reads TGTGCCAGCAGCCCTTTGGGGGGCTCATACTATGGCTACACCTTC.

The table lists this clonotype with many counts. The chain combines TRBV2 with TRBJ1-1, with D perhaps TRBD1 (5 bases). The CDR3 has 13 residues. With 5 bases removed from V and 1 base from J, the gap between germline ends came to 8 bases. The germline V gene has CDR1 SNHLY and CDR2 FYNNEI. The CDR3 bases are TGTGCCAGCAGTACAGGTGGGAACACTGAAGCTTTCTTT. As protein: CASSTGGNTEAFF.

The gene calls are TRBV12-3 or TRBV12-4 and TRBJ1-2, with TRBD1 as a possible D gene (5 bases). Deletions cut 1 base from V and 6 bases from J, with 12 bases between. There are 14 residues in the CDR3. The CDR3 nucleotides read TGTGCCAGCAGTTTAGACGGTTCGGGGGATGGCTACACCTTC. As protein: CASSLDGSGDGYTF.

As DNA, the CDR3 is TGTGCCAGCCTCCGCCTGGGTGAAGCTTTCTTT. This encodes CASLRLGEAFF. This sequence joins TRBV12-3 or TRBV12-4 and TRBJ1-1; no definite D call. This CDR3 region has 11 residues. With 8 bases removed from V and 7 bases from J, the gap between germline ends came to 11 bases.

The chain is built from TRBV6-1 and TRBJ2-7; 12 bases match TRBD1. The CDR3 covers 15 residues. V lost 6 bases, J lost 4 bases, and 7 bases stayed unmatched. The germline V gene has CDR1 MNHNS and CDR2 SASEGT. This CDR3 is CASRAGTGGVYEQYF. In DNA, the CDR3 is TGTGCCAGCAGAGCCGGGACAGGGGGCGTTTACGAGCAGTACTTC.

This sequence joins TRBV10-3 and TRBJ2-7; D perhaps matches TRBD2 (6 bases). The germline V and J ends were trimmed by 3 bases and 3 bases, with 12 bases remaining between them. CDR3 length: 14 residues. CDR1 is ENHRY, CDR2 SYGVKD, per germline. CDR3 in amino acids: CAISDMGGDYEQYF. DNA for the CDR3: TGTGCCATCAGTGATATGGGGGGAGACTACGAGCAGTACTTC.

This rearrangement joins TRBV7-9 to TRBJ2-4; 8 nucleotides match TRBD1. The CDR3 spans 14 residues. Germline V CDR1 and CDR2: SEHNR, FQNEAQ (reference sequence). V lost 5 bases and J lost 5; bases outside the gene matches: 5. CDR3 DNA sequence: TGTGCCAGCAGCGGAGGACAGGGCCAAAACATTCAGTACTTC. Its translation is CASSGGQGQNIQYF.

The CDR3 is CASSGRGRSYGYTF. CDR3 DNA sequence: TGTGCCAGCAGCGGACGGGGACGCTCATATGGCTACACCTTC. This chain joins TRBV25-1 and TRBJ1-2; tentatively, D is TRBD1 (5 bases). Trimming stripped 6 bases from V and 5 bases from J, with 16 bases between. Germline assignment: CDR1 MGHDK and CDR2 SYGVNS. This CDR3 is 14 amino acids long.

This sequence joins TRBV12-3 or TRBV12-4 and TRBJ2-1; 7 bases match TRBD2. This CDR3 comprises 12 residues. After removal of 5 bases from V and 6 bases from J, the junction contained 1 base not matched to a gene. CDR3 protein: CASSRLANEQFF. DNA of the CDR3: TGTGCCAGCAGTCGACTAGCCAATGAGCAGTTCTTC.

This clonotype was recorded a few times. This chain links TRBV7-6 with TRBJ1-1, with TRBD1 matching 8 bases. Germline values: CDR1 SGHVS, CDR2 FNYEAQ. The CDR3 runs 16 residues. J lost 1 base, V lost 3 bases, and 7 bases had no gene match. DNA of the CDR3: TGTGCCAGCAGCTTCAGATACAGGGGGGAGAACACTGAAGCTTTCTTT. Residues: CASSFRYRGENTEAFF.

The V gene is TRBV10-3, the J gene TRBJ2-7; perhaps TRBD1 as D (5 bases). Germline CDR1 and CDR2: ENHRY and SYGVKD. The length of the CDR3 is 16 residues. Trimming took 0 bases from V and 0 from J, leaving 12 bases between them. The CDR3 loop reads CAISESVGASSYEQYF. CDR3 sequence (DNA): TGTGCCATCAGTGAGTCGGTTGGGGCGAGCTCCTACGAGCAGTACTTC.

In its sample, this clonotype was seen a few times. The CDR3 is CSASSGSDEQFF. CDR3 in DNA: TGCAGTGCTAGTTCGGGGTCCGATGAGCAGTTCTTC. The chain carries TRBV20-1 and TRBJ2-1; tentative D call: TRBD2 (5 bases). Germline-derived CDR1 and CDR2 are DFQATT and SNEGSKA (reference sequence). The V end was cut by 3 bases, the J end by 8 bases, with 11 bases between. The CDR3 has 12 residues.

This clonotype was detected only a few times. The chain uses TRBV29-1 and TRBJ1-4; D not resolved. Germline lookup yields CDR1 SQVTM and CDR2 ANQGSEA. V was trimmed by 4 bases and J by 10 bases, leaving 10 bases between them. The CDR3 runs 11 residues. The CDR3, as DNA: TGCAGCGTTGGTATTCGCGGAAAACTGTTTTTT. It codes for CSVGIRGKLFF.

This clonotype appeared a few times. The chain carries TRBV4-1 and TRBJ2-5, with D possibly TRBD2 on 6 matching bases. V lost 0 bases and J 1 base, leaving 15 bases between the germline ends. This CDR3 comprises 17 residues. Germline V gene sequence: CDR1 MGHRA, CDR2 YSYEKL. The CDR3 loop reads CASSQEAQGGGQETQYF. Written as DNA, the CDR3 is TGCGCCAGCAGCCAAGAGGCCCAGGGAGGAGGCCAAGAGACCCAGTACTTC.

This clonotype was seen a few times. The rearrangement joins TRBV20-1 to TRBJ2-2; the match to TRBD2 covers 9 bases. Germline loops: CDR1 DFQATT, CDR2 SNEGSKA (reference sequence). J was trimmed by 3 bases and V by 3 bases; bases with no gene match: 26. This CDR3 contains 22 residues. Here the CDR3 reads CSARAYRSGDRWASGDTGELFF. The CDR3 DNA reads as TGCAGTGCTAGGGCCTATCGCAGTGGGGATCGCTGGGCTAGCGGGGACACCGGGGAGCTGTTTTTT.

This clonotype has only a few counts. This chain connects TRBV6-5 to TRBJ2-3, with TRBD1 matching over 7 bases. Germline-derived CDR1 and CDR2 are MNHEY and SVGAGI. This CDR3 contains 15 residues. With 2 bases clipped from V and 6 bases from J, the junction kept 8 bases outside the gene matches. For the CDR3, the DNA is TGTGCCAGCAGTTACGGGACAGTTCCGTCGGATACGCAGTATTTT. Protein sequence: CASSYGTVPSDTQYF.

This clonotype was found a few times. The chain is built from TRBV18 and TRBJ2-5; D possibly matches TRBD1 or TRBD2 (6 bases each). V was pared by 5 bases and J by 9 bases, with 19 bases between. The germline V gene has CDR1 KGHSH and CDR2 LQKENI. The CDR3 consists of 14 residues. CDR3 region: CASSSSRGTRPQYF. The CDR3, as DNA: TGTGCCAGCTCATCCTCTAGGGGGACTCGACCCCAGTACTTC. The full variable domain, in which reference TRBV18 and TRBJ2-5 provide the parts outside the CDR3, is NAGVMQNPRHLVRRRGQEARLRCSPMKGHSHVYWYRQLPEEGLKFMVYLQKENIIDESGMPKERFSAEFPKEGPSILRIQQVVRGDSAAYFCASSSSRGTRPQYFGPGTRLLVL.

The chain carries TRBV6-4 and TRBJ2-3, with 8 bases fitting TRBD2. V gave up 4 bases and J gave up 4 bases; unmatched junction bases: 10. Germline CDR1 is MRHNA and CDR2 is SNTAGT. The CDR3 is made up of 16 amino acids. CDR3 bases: TGTGCCAGCAGTGCCCTTTCGGGAGGGTGGCCAGATACGCAGTATTTT. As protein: CASSALSGGWPDTQYF.

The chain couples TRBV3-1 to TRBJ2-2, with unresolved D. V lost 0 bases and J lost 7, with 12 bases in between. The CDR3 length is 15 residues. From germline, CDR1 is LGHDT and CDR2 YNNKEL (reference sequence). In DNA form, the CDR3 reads TGTGCCAGCAGCCAAGAATGGACCGTCGGCGGGGAGCTGTTTTTT. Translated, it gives CASSQEWTVGGELFF.

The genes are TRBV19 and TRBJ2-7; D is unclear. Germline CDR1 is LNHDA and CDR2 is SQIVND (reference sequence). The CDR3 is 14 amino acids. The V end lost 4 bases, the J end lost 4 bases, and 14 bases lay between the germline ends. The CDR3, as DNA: TGTGCCAGTAGTACCTACTCCAAGGTGTACGAGCAGTACTTC. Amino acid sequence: CASSTYSKVYEQYF.

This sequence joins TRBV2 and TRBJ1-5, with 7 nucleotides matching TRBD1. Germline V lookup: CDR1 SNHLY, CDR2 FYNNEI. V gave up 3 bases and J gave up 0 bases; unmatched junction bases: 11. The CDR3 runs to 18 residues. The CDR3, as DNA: TGTGCCAGCAGTGAGTCCCGGGACAGTACGCATAGCAATCAGCCCCAGCATTTT. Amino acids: CASSESRDSTHSNQPQHF.

The CDR3, as DNA: TGTGCCAGCAGCCAAGATAGGAGAAGGCGGGAGCTCACAGATACGCAGTATTTT. Its translation: CASSQDRRRRELTDTQYF. The chain uses TRBV4-2 and TRBJ2-3, with 7 positions matching TRBD2. After removal of 0 bases from V and 2 bases from J, the junction contained 11 bases not matched to a gene. This CDR3 is 18 amino acids long. From germline, CDR1 is LGHNA and CDR2 YNFKEQ.